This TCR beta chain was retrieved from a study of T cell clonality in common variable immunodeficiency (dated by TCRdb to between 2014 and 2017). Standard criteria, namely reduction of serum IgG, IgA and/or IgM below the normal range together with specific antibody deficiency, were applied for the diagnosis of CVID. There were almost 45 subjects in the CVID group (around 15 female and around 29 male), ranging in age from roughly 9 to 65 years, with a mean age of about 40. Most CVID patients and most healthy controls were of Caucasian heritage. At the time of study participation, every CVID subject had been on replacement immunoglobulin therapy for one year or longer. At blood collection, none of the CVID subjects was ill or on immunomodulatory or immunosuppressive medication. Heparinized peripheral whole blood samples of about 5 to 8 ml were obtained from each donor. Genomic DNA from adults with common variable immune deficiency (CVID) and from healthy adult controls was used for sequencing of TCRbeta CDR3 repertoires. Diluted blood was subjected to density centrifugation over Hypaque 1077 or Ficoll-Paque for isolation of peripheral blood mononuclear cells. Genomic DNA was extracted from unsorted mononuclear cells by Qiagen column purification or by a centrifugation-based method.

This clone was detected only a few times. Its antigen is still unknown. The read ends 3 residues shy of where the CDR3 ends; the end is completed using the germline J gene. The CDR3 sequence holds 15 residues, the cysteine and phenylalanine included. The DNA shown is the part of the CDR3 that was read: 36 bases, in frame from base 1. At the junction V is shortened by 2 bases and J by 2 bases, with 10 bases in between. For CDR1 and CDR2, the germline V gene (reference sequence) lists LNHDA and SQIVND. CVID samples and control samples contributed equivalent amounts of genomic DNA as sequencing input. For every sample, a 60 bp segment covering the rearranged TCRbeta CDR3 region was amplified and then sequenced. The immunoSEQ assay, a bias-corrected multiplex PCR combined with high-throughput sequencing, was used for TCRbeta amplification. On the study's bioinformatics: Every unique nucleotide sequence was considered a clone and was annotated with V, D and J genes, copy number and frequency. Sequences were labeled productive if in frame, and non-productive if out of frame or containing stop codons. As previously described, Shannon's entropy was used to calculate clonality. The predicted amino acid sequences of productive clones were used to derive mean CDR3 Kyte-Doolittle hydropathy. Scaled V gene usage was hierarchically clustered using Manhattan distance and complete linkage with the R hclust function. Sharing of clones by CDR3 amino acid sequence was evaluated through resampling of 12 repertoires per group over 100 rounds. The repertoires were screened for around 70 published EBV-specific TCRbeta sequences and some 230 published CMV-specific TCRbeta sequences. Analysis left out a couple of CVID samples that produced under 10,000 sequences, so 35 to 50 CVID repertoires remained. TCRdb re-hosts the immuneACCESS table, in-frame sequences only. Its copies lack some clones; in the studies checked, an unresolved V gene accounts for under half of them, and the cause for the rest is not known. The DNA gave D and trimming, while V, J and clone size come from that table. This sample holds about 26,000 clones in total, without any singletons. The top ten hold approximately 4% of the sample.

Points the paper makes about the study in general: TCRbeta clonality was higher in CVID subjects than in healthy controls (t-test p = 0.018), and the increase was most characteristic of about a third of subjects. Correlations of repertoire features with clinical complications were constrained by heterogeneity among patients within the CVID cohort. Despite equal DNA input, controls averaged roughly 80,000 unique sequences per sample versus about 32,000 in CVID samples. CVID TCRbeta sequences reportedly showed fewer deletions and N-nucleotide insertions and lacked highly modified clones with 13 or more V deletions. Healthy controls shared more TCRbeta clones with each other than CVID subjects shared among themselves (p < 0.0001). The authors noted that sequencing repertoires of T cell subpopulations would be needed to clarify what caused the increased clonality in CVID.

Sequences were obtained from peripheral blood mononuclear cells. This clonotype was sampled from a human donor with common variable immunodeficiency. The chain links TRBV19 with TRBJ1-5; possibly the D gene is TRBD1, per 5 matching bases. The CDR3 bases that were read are TGTGCCAGTAGTATATTCGGGGGAGGCAATCAGCCC. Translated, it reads CASSIFGGGNQP. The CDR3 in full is CASSIFGGGNQPQHF.